Below, one T cell receptor (beta chain) is given with its context. The record originates from a study of shared T cell receptors in the human thymus. V dropped 1 base and J dropped 3 bases, with 19 bases sitting between them. Germline V lookup: CDR1 SNHLY, CDR2 FYNNEI. CDR3 length equals 17 residues. The repertoire was sequenced with immunoSEQ multiplex PCR; TCRdb's copy has only in-frame clones and lacks some. The sample holds under 850,000 clones, roughly 90% seen once. These same records also appear under a second study, on human thymus T cells. That work contributes: The thymus was resected at corrective cardiac surgery. Within thymic and blood repertoires, V and J gene usage appeared to be biased. Unrelated people showed highly overlapping thymic repertoires, related research reported.

What was sequenced was thymocytes. The source is a boy under three years old with a congenital heart defect. The chain carries TRBV2 and TRBJ2-7, with TRBD2 as a possible D gene (8 bases). The CDR3 DNA reads as TGTGCCAGCAGTGAAGACCGGGAGGGGGCGTCGAACTACGAGCAGTACTTC. Translated, it gives CASSEDREGASNYEQYF.